This T cell receptor (beta chain) was recorded in a study of blood T cells in healthy people across ages. Study context: Template switching caught about one barcoded beta molecule for each two T cells.

Primed by a sample-barcoded 5' primer and a J-beta primer mix, a second PCR proceeded for roughly 7 to 12 cycles. TCRdb analysed the 5' RACE reads with MiXCR anew, one entry per CDR3 protein. The sample shows under 2,000,000 distinct CDR3 sequences, just under 50% of them seen only once. Study findings and constraints: There was a strong correlation between TCR beta diversity and naive T cell percentage.

Details on this clonotype: Antigen unknown.

RNA extraction gave at least 5 micrograms of total RNA per sample. The sequence derives from a woman between 40 and 55 years old in good health. The sample taken for sequencing was blood.

The CDR3 coding sequence is TGTGCCAGCAGCCAGGTAGTTGGGACAGGGACAAATGAAAAACTGTTTTTT. This codes for CASSQVVGTGTNEKLFF. The chain uses TRBV4-2 and TRBJ1-4; TRBD1 aligns across 9 bases. The ends lost 3 bases at V and 5 bases at J; junction bases unmatched: 10. Germline CDR1 LGHNA, CDR2 YNFKEQ. The CDR3 is 17 residues long.